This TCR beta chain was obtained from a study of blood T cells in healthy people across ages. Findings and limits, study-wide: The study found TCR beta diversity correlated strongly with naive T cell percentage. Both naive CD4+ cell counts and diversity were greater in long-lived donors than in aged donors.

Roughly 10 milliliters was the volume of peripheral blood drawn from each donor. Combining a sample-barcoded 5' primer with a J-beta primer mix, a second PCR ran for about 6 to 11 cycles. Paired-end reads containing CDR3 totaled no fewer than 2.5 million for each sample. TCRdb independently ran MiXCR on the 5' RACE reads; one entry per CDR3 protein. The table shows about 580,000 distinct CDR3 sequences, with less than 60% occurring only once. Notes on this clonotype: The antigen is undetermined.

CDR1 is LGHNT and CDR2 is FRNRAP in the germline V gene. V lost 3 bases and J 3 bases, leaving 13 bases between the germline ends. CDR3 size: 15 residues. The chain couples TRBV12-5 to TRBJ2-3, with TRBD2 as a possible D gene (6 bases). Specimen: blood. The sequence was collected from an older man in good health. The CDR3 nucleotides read TGTGCTAGTGGTTTATGGACGGGGGTTACAGATACGCAGTATTTT. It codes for CASGLWTGVTDTQYF.